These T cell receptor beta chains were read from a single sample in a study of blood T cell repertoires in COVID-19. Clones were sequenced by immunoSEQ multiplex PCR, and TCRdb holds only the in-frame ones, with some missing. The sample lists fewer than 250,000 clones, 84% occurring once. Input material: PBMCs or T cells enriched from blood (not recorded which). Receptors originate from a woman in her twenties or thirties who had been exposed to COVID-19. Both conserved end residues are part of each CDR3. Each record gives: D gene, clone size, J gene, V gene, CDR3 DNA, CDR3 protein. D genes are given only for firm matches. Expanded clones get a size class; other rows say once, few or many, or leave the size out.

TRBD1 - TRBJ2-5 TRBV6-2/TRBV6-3 TGTGCCAGCAGCGACAGGGGACAAGAGACCCAGTACTTC CASSDRGQETQYF
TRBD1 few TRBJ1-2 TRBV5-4 TGTGCCAGCAGCTTACAGGGGGCTGGGTATGGCTACACCTTC CASSLQGAGYGYTF
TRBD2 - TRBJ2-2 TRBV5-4 TGTGCCAGCAGCGTGACTAGCGGGGGCCCCAGGCGAACCGGGGAGCTGTTTTTT CASSVTSGGPRRTGELFF
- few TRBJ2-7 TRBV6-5 TGTGCCAGCTGTTCGCGGATCGGCTACGAGCAGTACTTC CASCSRIGYEQYF
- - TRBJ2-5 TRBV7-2 TGTGCCAGCAGCTTAAGACAAAAAGAGACCCAGTACTTC CASSLRQKETQYF
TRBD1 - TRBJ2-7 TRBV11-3 TGTGCCAGCAGCTCCGGACAGGGGCGCGACGAGCAGTACTTC CASSSGQGRDEQYF
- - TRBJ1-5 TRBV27 TGTGCCAGCAGCCAGTTATATAGCAATCAGCCCCAGCATTTT CASSQLYSNQPQHF
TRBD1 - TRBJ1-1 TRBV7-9 TGTGCCAGCAGCCCACCGGGACAGGGTACTGAAGCTTTCTTT CASSPPGQGTEAFF
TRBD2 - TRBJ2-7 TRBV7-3 TGTGCCAGCAGCTCTAGCGGGGGGGCCTACGAGCAGTACTTC CASSSSGGAYEQYF
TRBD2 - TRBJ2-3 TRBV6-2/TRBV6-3 TGTGCCAGCAGTTACTCGCGGCGGGGGACCACAGATACGCAGTATTTT CASSYSRRGTTDTQYF
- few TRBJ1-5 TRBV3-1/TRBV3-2 TGTGCCAGCAGCCAAGGCTGGACAGATCAGCCCCAGCATTTT CASSQGWTDQPQHF
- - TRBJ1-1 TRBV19 TGTGCCAGTACTAATTCCCCTGGCAGGGGAGAGACTGAAGCTTTCTTT CASTNSPGRGETEAFF
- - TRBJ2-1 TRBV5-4 TGTGCCAGCAGCTTGGATTATTACCCAGTAAATGAGCAGTTCTTC CASSLDYYPVNEQFF